In its sample, the clone carrying this T cell receptor (beta chain) was seen once. The antigen is not known. The CDR3 is 12 residues long. The ends were cut back, 7 bases at V and 2 bases at J, with 8 bases in the middle. CDR1 MDHEN and CDR2 SYDVKM come from the germline V gene. PCR used 60 Vbeta primers and 13 Jbeta primers. Per the original methods: Unique TCR beta chains numbered around 75 million in a later analysis, with about 11 million shared. Assay: immunoSEQ multiplex PCR; the TCRdb copy retains only in-frame clones and omits some. V, J and clone size are those of that table, while D and trimming were read from the DNA. The data hold 100,000 or so clones, with 60% to 80% observed a single time. While unrecorded immune exposures were likely, the donors were nominally healthy when sampled. The sample originates from a study of cytomegalovirus exposure and HLA in healthy donors. Study conclusions and caveats: CMV antigen specificity of three CMV-associated chains was confirmed in vitro. Previous analysis showed most TCR beta V segments were productive about 87% or about 30% of the time.

The TCR originated in a woman under 30 in good health and CMV-seropositive. J is TRBJ1-2 and V is TRBV28, with D tentatively TRBD1 (5 bases). Sequenced material: PBMCs. The CDR3 reads CASKTVNYGYTF. The CDR3 nucleotides are TGTGCCAGCAAGACAGTAAACTATGGCTACACCTTC.